This T cell receptor beta chain comes out of a study of resident and recirculating memory T cells in vitiligo. Trimming cost V 4 bases and J 2 bases, with 11 bases left between them. The CDR3 spans 14 residues. Germline V gene data show CDR1 as MNHEY and CDR2 as SMNVEV (reference sequence). Anyone treated within the previous three months was excluded. The assay was immunoSEQ multiplex PCR, and TCRdb's table has in-frame clones only and misses some. The sample includes more than 70,000 clones, 92% of them seen just once. Sequenced input: blood. The TCR comes from a male donor with vitiligo. The chain couples TRBV27 to TRBJ1-2; D remains ambiguous. The CDR3 spells CASSSLRANYGYTF. The CDR3 DNA reads as TGTGCCAGCAGTTCCCTCAGAGCGAACTATGGCTACACCTTC.